This T cell receptor (beta chain) was sequenced for a study of identical twins. General study results and limits: Reduced insertions were recorded for abundant cord blood beta clonotypes, with no such pattern in memory repertoires.

On this clonotype: Antigen unknown.

The V segment lost 1 base and the J segment 0 bases; nucleotides outside the gene matches: 4. The CDR3 is 16 residues long. Looked up from germline, CDR1 is SGHDN and CDR2 is FVKESK. The cDNA had a unique molecular identifier and a template-switch universal primer site. TCRdb used MiXCR to reprocess the 5' RACE reads, holding one entry per CDR3 protein. Here the sample spans 420,000 or so distinct CDR3 sequences, around 20% being singletons. The chain joins TRBV14 to TRBJ2-7; 9 bases line up with TRBD2. Sequenced input: naive T cells sorted from blood. The clonotype originates from a man over 45 in good health. CDR3 nucleotides: TGTGCCAGCAGCCAAGGGACTAGCGCCAACTCCTACGAGCAGTACTTC. Translation: CASSQGTSANSYEQYF.